These 26 T cell receptor beta chains were all obtained from the same sample, sequenced in a study of CD8 T cells in ankylosing spondylitis. TCRdb itself ran the 5' RACE reads through MiXCR, one entry per CDR3 protein. The data contain under 200,000 distinct CDR3 sequences, 9.8% of them singletons. Sequenced material: blood, either unsorted or a sorted T cell fraction (not recorded which). These receptors came from a female donor with ankylosing spondylitis or in good health (not recorded which).

There are a few counts of this clonotype. The chain joins TRBV2 to TRBJ2-1; D possibly corresponds to TRBD1 (5 bases). CDR3 length: 14 amino acids. V lost 7 bases and J lost 4, with 14 bases in between. Germline CDR1 is SNHLY and CDR2 is FYNNEI. CDR3 amino acids: CASTPAPGYNEQFF. The DNA for the CDR3 is TGTGCCAGCACTCCTGCCCCAGGGTACAATGAGCAGTTCTTC.

Points on this clonotype: A clone one base away is much larger, so this may be a read error. The chain combines TRBV12-3 or TRBV12-4 with TRBJ2-7; 8 bases agree with TRBD2. The CDR3 contains 13 residues. In DNA, the CDR3 is TGTGCCAGCAGTAGGACTAGCCTGGACGAGCACTACTTC. Its translation: CASSRTSLDEHYF.

The V call is TRBV3-1, the J call TRBJ2-7, with a tentative D call TRBD1 (6 bases). Germline V gene lookup returns CDR1 LGHDT and CDR2 YNNKEL (reference sequence). The V end lost 5 bases, the J end lost 2 bases, and 16 bases lay between the germline ends. The length of the CDR3 is 15 residues. CDR3 DNA: TGTGCCAGCAGCGTAGGGGGATTCAGGACCTACGAGCAGTACTTC. This gives the protein CASSVGGFRTYEQYF.

This clonotype was recorded many times. The chain employs TRBV5-1 and TRBJ2-7; D tentatively fits TRBD1 or TRBD2 (5 bases each). From germline, CDR1 is SGHRS and CDR2 YFSETQ. This CDR3 comprises 15 residues. V was clipped by 3 bases and J by 4 bases, with 17 bases between them. CDR3 nucleotides: TGCGCCAGCAGCTCCGATAGGGGACCAAGTTACGAGCAGTACTTC. It codes for CASSSDRGPSYEQYF.

The rearrangement joins TRBV27 to TRBJ2-3; TRBD1 agrees at 9 bases. CDR1 and CDR2 (germline): MNHEY, SMNVEV (reference sequence). The length of the CDR3 is 16 residues. V shed 5 bases and J 3 bases; nucleotides not matched to a gene: 9. CDR3 sequence (DNA): TGTGCCAGCAGTCCGACAGGGGGAAGGAGGACAGATACGCAGTATTTT. Translation gives CASSPTGGRRTDTQYF.

The CDR3 sequence: CASSQASESSYNEQFF. The CDR3 nucleotides are TGCGCCAGCAGCCAAGCCAGCGAGTCCTCCTACAATGAGCAGTTCTTC. The V and J genes are TRBV4-3 and TRBJ2-1; D remains ambiguous. The CDR3 consists of 16 residues. Germline V gene data show CDR1 as LGHNA and CDR2 as YSLEER. V was clipped by 1 base and J by 0 bases, with 10 bases between them.

This sequence joins TRBV9 and TRBJ2-1; D remains ambiguous. V was cut by 2 bases and J by 6 bases, with 6 bases left in between. This CDR3 is 12 amino acids long. Germline V lookup: CDR1 SGDLS, CDR2 YYNGEE. In DNA form, the CDR3 reads TGTGCCAGCAGCGTCTCAGTCAATGAGCAGTTCTTC. Translated, it gives CASSVSVNEQFF.

The chain links TRBV6-6 to TRBJ2-7, with D uncertain. This CDR3 contains 13 residues. Germline V gene lookup returns CDR1 MNHNY and CDR2 SVGAGI (reference sequence). With 6 bases removed from V and 7 bases from J, the gap between germline ends came to 16 bases. CDR3 in amino acids: CASSQWYGTEQYF. The CDR3 nucleotides read TGTGCCAGCAGCCAATGGTATGGCACGGAGCAGTACTTC.

This clonotype was counted a few times. The chain uses TRBV2 and TRBJ1-2, with unresolved D. Germline V gene lookup returns CDR1 SNHLY and CDR2 FYNNEI. The CDR3 sequence is 11 residues long. The V end lost 7 bases, the J end lost 2 bases, and 5 bases lay between the germline ends. The CDR3 DNA sequence: TGTGCCAGCATGGGGAACTATGGCTACACCTTC. It yields the protein CASMGNYGYTF.

This clonotype was recorded a few times. V gene TRBV18 combines with J gene TRBJ1-1, with D possibly matching TRBD1 (6 bases). Germline assignment: CDR1 KGHSH and CDR2 LQKENI. The CDR3 loop spans 14 amino acids. V shed 2 bases and J shed 8 bases, with 15 bases lying between them. CDR3: CASSPEGGELEAFF. CDR3 in DNA: TGTGCCAGCTCACCAGAGGGGGGGGAGCTGGAAGCTTTCTTT.

This clonotype was picked up many times. The chain employs TRBV7-2 and TRBJ2-5, with a tentative D call TRBD2 (6 bases). The CDR3 runs to 17 residues. Germline lookup yields CDR1 SGHTA and CDR2 FQGNSA. The V and J ends lost 6 bases and 2 bases respectively, with 22 bases between them. CDR3 nucleotide sequence: TGTGCCAGCAGGATGCTAGACCCAAGCGGGCTTCAAGAGACCCAGTACTTC. Protein product: CASRMLDPSGLQETQYF.

V gene TRBV7-2 combines with J gene TRBJ1-2, with TRBD1 identical over 8 bases. V was pared by 5 bases and J by 5 bases, with 10 bases of the junction left unmatched. CDR1 is SGHTA and CDR2 is FQGNSA in the germline V gene. The CDR3 is made up of 15 amino acids. The CDR3: CASSAPGGAGYGYTF. CDR3 nucleotide sequence: TGTGCCAGCAGCGCCCCAGGGGGCGCAGGGTATGGCTACACCTTC. The variable domain in full, completed from reference TRBV7-2 and TRBJ1-2, reads GAGVSQSPSNKVTEKGKDVELRCDPISGHTALYWYRQSLGQGLEFLIYFQGNSAPDKSGLPSDRFSAERTGGSVSTLTIQRTQQEDSAVYLCASSAPGGAGYGYTFGSGTRLTVV.

This clonotype showed up just once. Compared with germline, one end of the junction differs, possibly owing to a read error. The genes are TRBV15 and TRBJ2-7; 10 nucleotides line up with TRBD2. CDR1 is LNHNV and CDR2 is YYDKDF in the germline V gene (reference sequence). The CDR3 runs to 17 residues. The CDR3 nucleotides are TGTGCCATCAGCAGAGACGGTTCAGGACTAGCGGAGGACGAGCAGTACTTC. Amino acids: CAISRDGSGLAEDEQYF. Looking up the rest from reference TRBV15 and TRBJ2-7 gives the full variable domain: DAMVIQNPRYQVTQFGKPVTLSCSQTLNHNVMYWYQQKSSQAPKLLFHYYDKDFNNEADTPDNFQSRRPNTSFCFLDIRSPGLGDTAMYLCAISRDGSGLAEDEQYFGPGTRLTVT.

This clonotype turned up a few times. The J gene is TRBJ1-6, the V gene TRBV10-3; D gene ambiguous. V shed 1 base and J shed 8 bases, with 15 bases lying between them. This CDR3 has 16 amino acids. Germline V CDR1 and CDR2: ENHRY, SYGVKD. The CDR3 DNA is TGTGCCATCAGTGAGTTTAAGGGCCTACGGCATTCACCCCTCCACTTT. It yields the protein CAISEFKGLRHSPLHF.

The chain couples TRBV19 to TRBJ2-1, with 13 bases fitting TRBD2. This CDR3 contains 15 residues. Germline-derived CDR1 and CDR2 are LNHDA and SQIVND (reference sequence). The trim removed 3 bases at V and 7 bases at J, leaving 3 bases unmatched. In DNA, the CDR3 is TGTGCCAGTAGTATCGGGACTAGCGGGACTAATGAGCAGTTCTTC. The encoded protein is CASSIGTSGTNEQFF.

This clonotype has only a few counts. The V gene is TRBV13, the J gene TRBJ2-3, with no clear D. This CDR3 has 14 amino acids. V lost 10 bases and J 2 bases, leaving 16 bases between the germline ends. The germline V gene encodes CDR1 PRHDT and CDR2 FYEKMQ (reference sequence). The CDR3 protein is CATDPEILTDTQYF. The CDR3, as DNA: TGTGCCACCGACCCCGAGATCCTCACAGATACGCAGTATTTT.

This chain uses TRBV6-2 or TRBV6-3 with TRBJ2-3; D gene unclear. The CDR3 totals 12 residues. CDR1 and CDR2 from the germline V gene are MNHEY and SVGEGT. Trimming stripped 1 base from V and 8 bases from J, with 7 bases between. CDR3 loop: CASSYYSGTQYF. CDR3 sequence (DNA): TGTGCCAGCAGTTACTACTCTGGTACGCAGTATTTT.

The rearrangement uses TRBV27 and TRBJ2-7; possibly TRBD2 for D (5 bases). Germline V lookup: CDR1 MNHEY, CDR2 SMNVEV (reference sequence). The V and J ends lost 7 bases and 3 bases respectively, with 16 bases between them. CDR3 length: 14 amino acids. The CDR3 DNA sequence: TGTGCCAGCAAACCGGGATCCCAGAACTACGAGCAGTACTTC. Translation: CASKPGSQNYEQYF.

This clonotype appeared a few times. The rearrangement uses TRBV27 and TRBJ2-7; the D gene is possibly TRBD1 (6 bases). The CDR3 totals 13 residues. Deletions cut 5 bases from V and 2 bases from J, with 10 bases between. Germline lookup yields CDR1 MNHEY and CDR2 SMNVEV (reference sequence). The CDR3 loop is CASSEWGPYEQYF. The DNA of the CDR3 is TGTGCCAGCAGTGAGTGGGGGCCCTACGAGCAGTACTTC.

J is TRBJ2-1 and V is TRBV6-4; 9 bases agree with TRBD1. CDR1 is MRHNA and CDR2 is SNTAGT in the germline V gene. After removal of 10 bases from V and 8 bases from J, the junction contained 9 bases not matched to a gene. The CDR3 is 13 residues long. The CDR3 coding sequence is TGTGCCACCCGGGACAGGGTGTTGGATGAGCAGTTCTTC. It encodes CATRDRVLDEQFF.

This rearrangement joins TRBV5-1 to TRBJ2-3, with 8 bases matching TRBD2. CDR1 and CDR2 from the germline V gene are SGHRS and YFSETQ. The CDR3 has 15 residues. Losses at the gene ends were 2 bases for V and 3 bases for J; bases not matched to a gene: 5. DNA of the CDR3: TGCGCCAGCAGCTTACAGCGGGAGTGGACAGATACGCAGTATTTT. It encodes CASSLQREWTDTQYF.

This clonotype has just a few counts. CDR3 residues: CASSLRLAGGPRGNTGELFF. CDR3 sequence (DNA): TGTGCCAGCAGCCTGCGACTAGCGGGAGGGCCTAGGGGCAACACCGGGGAGCTGTTTTTT. V gene TRBV7-2 combines with J gene TRBJ2-2, with 14 bases matching TRBD2. The CDR3 has 20 amino acids. Germline CDR1 is SGHTA and CDR2 is FQGNSA. The junction had 13 bases not matched to a gene; V was cut back by 5 bases and J by 2 bases.

This clonotype was seen repeatedly, ten times or more. The rearrangement links TRBV11-2 to TRBJ2-2; TRBD1 matches 9 bases. The CDR3 extends over 18 amino acids. V gave up 2 bases and J gave up 8 bases; unmatched junction bases: 15. Germline V gene sequence: CDR1 SGHAT, CDR2 FQNNGV. The CDR3 sequence is CASSLWGSGQGISGELFF. CDR3 in DNA: TGTGCCAGCAGCTTATGGGGGTCGGGACAGGGAATTTCGGGGGAGCTGTTTTTT.

This clonotype was seen more than once but under ten times. The chain uses TRBV9 and TRBJ1-1, with D maybe TRBD1 (5 bases). Germline V gene lookup returns CDR1 SGDLS and CDR2 YYNGEE. The CDR3 has 15 residues. Trimming left V 0 bases short and J 0 bases short, with 9 bases between. The CDR3 sequence is CASSVAGNMNTEAFF. The CDR3 DNA reads TGTGCCAGCAGCGTAGCAGGGAATATGAACACTGAAGCTTTCTTT.

There are a few counts of this clonotype. The rearrangement links TRBV9 to TRBJ2-1; D gene uncertain. The germline V gene encodes CDR1 SGDLS and CDR2 YYNGEE. Trimming cost V 0 bases and J 1 base, with 2 bases left between them. The CDR3 runs to 13 residues. CDR3 DNA: TGTGCCAGCAGCGTAGGATCCTACAATGAGCAGTTCTTC. It specifies CASSVGSYNEQFF.

This clonotype was recorded many times. The V and J genes are TRBV2 and TRBJ1-1; weak D call: TRBD1 (6 bases). This CDR3 spans 17 amino acids. V was trimmed by 0 bases and J by 7 bases, leaving 21 bases between them. Germline CDR1 and CDR2: SNHLY and FYNNEI. CDR3 loop: CASSEAGGPAQNFEAFF. CDR3 bases: TGTGCCAGCAGTGAAGCGGGGGGCCCGGCCCAAAACTTTGAAGCTTTCTTT.